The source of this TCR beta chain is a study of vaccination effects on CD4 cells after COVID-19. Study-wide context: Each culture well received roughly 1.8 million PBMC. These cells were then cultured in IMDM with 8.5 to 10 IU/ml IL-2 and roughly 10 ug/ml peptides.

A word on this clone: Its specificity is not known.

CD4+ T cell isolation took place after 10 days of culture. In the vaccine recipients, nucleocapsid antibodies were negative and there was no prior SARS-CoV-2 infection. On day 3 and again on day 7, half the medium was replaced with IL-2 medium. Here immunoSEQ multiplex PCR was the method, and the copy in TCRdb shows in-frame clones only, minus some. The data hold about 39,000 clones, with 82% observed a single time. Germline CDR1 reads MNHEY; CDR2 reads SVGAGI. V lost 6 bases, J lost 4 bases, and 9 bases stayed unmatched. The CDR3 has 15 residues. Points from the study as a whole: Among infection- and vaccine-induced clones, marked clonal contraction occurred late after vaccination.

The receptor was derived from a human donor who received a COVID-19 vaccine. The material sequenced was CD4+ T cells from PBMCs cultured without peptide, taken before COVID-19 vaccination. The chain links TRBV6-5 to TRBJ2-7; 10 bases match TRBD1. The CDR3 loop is CASRRGQGIMYEQYV. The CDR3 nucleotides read TGTGCCAGCAGGAGGGGACAGGGGATAATGTACGAGCAGTACGTC.